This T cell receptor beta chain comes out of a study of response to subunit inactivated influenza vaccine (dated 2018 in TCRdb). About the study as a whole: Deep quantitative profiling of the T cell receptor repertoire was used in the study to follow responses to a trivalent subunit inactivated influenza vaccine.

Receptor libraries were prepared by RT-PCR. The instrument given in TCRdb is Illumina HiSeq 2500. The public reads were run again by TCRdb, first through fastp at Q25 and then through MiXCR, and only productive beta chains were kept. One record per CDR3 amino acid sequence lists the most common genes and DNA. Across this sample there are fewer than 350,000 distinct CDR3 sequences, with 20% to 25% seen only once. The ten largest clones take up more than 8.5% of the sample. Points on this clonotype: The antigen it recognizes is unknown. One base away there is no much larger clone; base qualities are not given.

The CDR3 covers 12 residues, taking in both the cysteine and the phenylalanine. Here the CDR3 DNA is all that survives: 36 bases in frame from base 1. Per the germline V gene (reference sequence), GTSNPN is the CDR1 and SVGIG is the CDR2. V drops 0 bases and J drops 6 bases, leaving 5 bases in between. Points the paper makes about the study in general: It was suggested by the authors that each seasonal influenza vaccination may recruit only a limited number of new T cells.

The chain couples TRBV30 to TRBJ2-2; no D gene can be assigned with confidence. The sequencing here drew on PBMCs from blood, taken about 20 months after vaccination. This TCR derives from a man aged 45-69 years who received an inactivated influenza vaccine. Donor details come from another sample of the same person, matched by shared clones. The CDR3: CAWSVFPGELFF. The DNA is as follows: TGTGCCTGGAGTGTATTTCCCGGGGAGCTGTTTTTT.